The 24 T cell receptor beta chains below all came from one sample that was sequenced in a study (TCRdb year 2016). Libraries were prepared through RT-PCR. Sequencing instrument: Illumina MiSeq. TCRdb itself trimmed the public reads at Q25 with fastp, ran MiXCR and retained productive beta chains. CDR3 protein sequences are deduplicated, and each keeps its most common genes and DNA. This sample holds about 700,000 distinct CDR3 sequences; around 14% were observed only once. 3.6% of the sample is in the top ten clones. Sample: memory CD4+ T cells from blood. Source of these receptors: a female donor in good health, serving as a healthy control.

This clonotype showed up many times. V usage is TRBV6-6 and J usage is TRBJ2-5, with D perhaps matching TRBD1 or TRBD2 (5 bases each). Trimming left V 6 bases short and J 5 bases short, with 16 bases between. CDR3 length: 14 residues. The germline CDR1 and CDR2 sequences are MNHNY and SVGAGI (reference sequence). DNA of the CDR3: TGTGCCAGCAGCCCTACCTCGGGGCGGGAGACCCAGTACTTC. This translates into CASSPTSGRETQYF.

The table lists this clonotype with a few counts. This rearrangement joins TRBV7-9 to TRBJ2-2; TRBD2 matches 9 bases. Germline CDR1 reads SEHNR; CDR2 reads FQNEAQ (reference sequence). CDR3 length equals 15 residues. V lost 5 bases, J lost 4 bases, and 5 bases stayed unmatched. The CDR3 bases are TGTGCCAGCAGCCCGACTAGCGGAATCACCGGGGAGCTGTTTTTT. Residues: CASSPTSGITGELFF.

This clonotype was detected ten times or more. V and J are TRBV6-5 and TRBJ2-6, with TRBD1 matching 7 bases. The CDR3 contains 19 residues. The germline gives CDR1 MNHEY, CDR2 SVGAGI. V shed 0 bases, J shed 5 bases, and the junction held 13 bases outside the gene matches. CDR3 nucleotide sequence: TGTGCCAGCAGTTACTCCAGGGACAGCCTGGGGGCCTGGGCCAACGTCCTGACTTTC. This translates into CASSYSRDSLGAWANVLTF.

This clonotype has a count of ten or more. The chain recombines TRBV20-1 with TRBJ2-1; perhaps D is TRBD1 or TRBD2 (5 bases each). Germline assignment: CDR1 DFQATT and CDR2 SNEGSKA (reference sequence). V lost 0 bases and J lost 0, with 21 bases in between. The CDR3 consists of 19 residues. In DNA form, the CDR3 reads TGCAGTGCTAGAGATCCCCTTGCCGGAGGACAAAGCTCCTACAATGAGCAGTTCTTC. Amino acid sequence: CSARDPLAGGQSSYNEQFF.

This clonotype was recorded a few times. CDR3 nucleotides: TGTGCCAGCAGCTTAGCCCGCAGAATTCAAGAGACCCAGTACTTC. Translating gives CASSLARRIQETQYF. The rearrangement uses TRBV7-2 and TRBJ2-5; D is uncertain. This CDR3 has 15 residues. V was clipped by 0 bases and J by 2 bases, with 10 bases between them. Looked up from germline, CDR1 is SGHTA and CDR2 is FQGNSA.

This clonotype was recorded once. The rearrangement links TRBV6-1 to TRBJ2-7, with TRBD1 matching 11 bases. J lost 3 bases, V lost 9 bases, and 7 bases had no gene match. Germline values: CDR1 MNHNS, CDR2 SASEGT. The CDR3 length is 14 residues. Written as DNA, the CDR3 is TGTGCCAGTTATGGACAGGGGGCTAACTACGAGCAGTACTTC. Encoded protein: CASYGQGANYEQYF.

With regard to this clonotype: One base away lies a much larger clone, so this may be a sequencing read error. This chain links TRBV6-6 with TRBJ1-3; D perhaps matches TRBD1 (6 bases). Germline assignment: CDR1 MNHNY and CDR2 SVGAGI (reference sequence). This CDR3 has 15 residues. The CDR3 region has the DNA TGTGCCATCAGTGAACAGGGCAACTCTGGAAACACCATATATTTT. This codes for CAISEQGNSGNTIYF.

The chain couples TRBV6-5 to TRBJ1-3; a possible D gene is TRBD1 (6 bases). This CDR3 is built from 18 residues. V gave up 3 bases and J gave up 4 bases, with 22 bases separating them. CDR1 is MNHEY and CDR2 is SVGAGI in the germline V gene. CDR3 in amino acids: CASSYEFVGAPKGNTIYF. The CDR3 DNA sequence: TGTGCCAGCAGTTATGAGTTCGTGGGGGCGCCTAAGGGAAACACCATATATTTT.

This clonotype was seen a few times. The V gene is TRBV24-1, the J gene TRBJ2-1; weak D call: TRBD1 (7 bases). The CDR3 extends over 14 amino acids. V was trimmed by 3 bases and J by 12 bases, leaving 17 bases between them. Germline CDR1 and CDR2: KGHDR and SFDVKD. CDR3 loop: CATSDNTGEVRQFF. CDR3 bases: TGTGCCACCAGTGATAACACAGGGGAGGTGAGGCAGTTCTTC.

The chain links TRBV2 to TRBJ2-1; TRBD2 aligns across 7 bases. The junction had 13 bases not matched to a gene; V was cut back by 6 bases and J by 5 bases. This CDR3 contains 16 residues. Germline V gene sequence: CDR1 SNHLY, CDR2 FYNNEI. The CDR3 loop reads CASSVPLARENNEQFF. CDR3 bases: TGTGCCAGCAGCGTTCCACTAGCGAGGGAAAACAATGAGCAGTTCTTC.

This clonotype has ten or more counts. The chain carries TRBV6-5 and TRBJ1-2, with a weak D call TRBD1 (5 bases). V was shortened by 11 bases and J by 1 base, with 17 bases between the two germline ends. Germline loops: CDR1 MNHEY, CDR2 SVGAGI. The CDR3 sequence is 14 residues long. The chain's CDR3 is CAARAGPHNYGYTF. For the CDR3, the DNA is TGTGCCGCTCGGGCAGGGCCACATAACTATGGCTACACCTTC.

This chain links TRBV29-1 with TRBJ2-7; the match to TRBD1 covers 8 bases. V was clipped by 7 bases and J by 6 bases; unmatched bases: 11. In germline, CDR1 is SQVTM, CDR2 ANQGSEA. The length of the CDR3 is 13 residues. CDR3 sequence reads: CSGGQGESGEQYF. CDR3 DNA: TGCAGCGGAGGACAGGGAGAATCGGGCGAGCAGTACTTC.

Worth noting for this clonotype: A much larger clonotype is one base distant, so this may be a read error. This rearrangement joins TRBV6-2 or TRBV6-3 to TRBJ2-7, with 16 bases identical to TRBD2. The CDR3 extends over 16 amino acids. V gave up 6 bases and J gave up 2 bases; unmatched junction bases: 4. Germline values: CDR1 MNHEY, CDR2 SVGEGT. The DNA of the CDR3 is TGTGCCAGCAGATCGGGACTAGCGGGAGGGCCCTACGAGCAGTACTTC. Its protein product is CASRSGLAGGPYEQYF.

This rearrangement joins TRBV3-1 to TRBJ2-1, with 13 bases lining up with TRBD2. The length of the CDR3 is 15 residues. With V trimmed by 6 bases and J by 4 bases, 3 bases remained unmatched. CDR1 is LGHDT and CDR2 is YNNKEL in the germline V gene (reference sequence). The CDR3, as DNA: TGTGCCAGCAGACGGACTAGCGGGAGATACAATGAGCAGTTCTTC. Amino acids: CASRRTSGRYNEQFF.

This clonotype was seen at least ten times. The chain has TRBV20-1 and TRBJ2-1; 7 nucleotides agree with TRBD2. J gave up 9 bases and V 1 base, and 3 bases lay outside the gene matches. The V gene's germline CDR1 is DFQATT and CDR2 SNEGSKA (reference sequence). CDR3 size: 12 residues. The CDR3 reads CSARGREAEQFF. The CDR3 DNA follows: TGCAGTGCTAGAGGTCGGGAGGCTGAGCAGTTCTTC.

This clonotype was seen more than once but under ten times. This chain links TRBV10-3 with TRBJ1-5; possible D gene TRBD1, 5 bases. The germline V gene encodes CDR1 ENHRY and CDR2 SYGVKD. The germline V and J ends were trimmed by 2 bases and 1 base, with 6 bases remaining between them. The CDR3 spans 14 residues. The CDR3 loop reads CAISEGASNQPQHF. The CDR3 DNA is TGTGCCATCAGTGAGGGGGCGAGCAATCAGCCCCAGCATTTT.

This clonotype was counted ten times or more. This chain uses TRBV20-1 with TRBJ2-1; 8 bases map to TRBD2. This CDR3 has 14 amino acids. In germline, CDR1 is DFQATT, CDR2 SNEGSKA (reference sequence). V was clipped by 5 bases and J by 8 bases; unmatched bases: 11. The CDR3 DNA reads as TGCAGTGCTCCCTCCTGGACTAGCAGGGATGAGCAGTTCTTC. Amino acids: CSAPSWTSRDEQFF.

This clonotype has a handful of counts. The V gene is TRBV18, the J gene TRBJ1-2; possible D gene TRBD1, 6 bases. V was trimmed by 3 bases and J by 6 bases, leaving 14 bases between them. This CDR3 region has 14 residues. Germline V lookup: CDR1 KGHSH, CDR2 LQKENI. This CDR3 is CASSPNAGANGYTF. Here the CDR3 DNA reads TGTGCCAGCTCACCGAATGCAGGGGCGAATGGCTACACCTTC.

The V and J genes are TRBV6-1 and TRBJ1-1; D call uncertain. Germline V lookup: CDR1 MNHNS, CDR2 SASEGT. This CDR3 region has 16 residues. V lost 2 bases, J lost 5 bases, and 18 bases lay in between. CDR3 sequence reads: CASSEFGGVAETEAFF. Written as DNA, the CDR3 is TGTGCCAGCAGTGAATTCGGTGGGGTTGCGGAGACTGAAGCTTTCTTT.

The chain has TRBV5-1 and TRBJ1-1; 12 positions agree with TRBD1. Germline values: CDR1 SGHRS, CDR2 YFSETQ. The CDR3 contains 15 residues. Trimming at V came to 6 bases and at J to 6 bases, leaving 9 bases not matched to a gene. CDR3 sequence (DNA): TGCGCCAGCACCCCTTCCGGGACAGGGGGCTCTGAAGCTTTCTTT. This translates into CASTPSGTGGSEAFF.

In this sample, this clonotype turned up once. The chain has TRBV29-1 and TRBJ1-2; the match to TRBD1 covers 7 bases. CDR1 and CDR2 (germline): SQVTM, ANQGSEA. The CDR3 is 11 residues long. In DNA form, the CDR3 reads TGCAGTTTTGGGGACAGCTATGGCTACACCTTC. The encoded protein is CSFGDSYGYTF.

This clonotype was recorded at least ten times. This CDR3 is CASSRGQGAADTQYF. CDR3 in DNA: TGTGCCAGCAGCCGAGGACAGGGGGCTGCAGATACGCAGTATTTT. The gene calls are TRBV5-5 and TRBJ2-3; 11 nucleotides align to TRBD1. This CDR3 is 15 amino acids long. Trimming removed 4 bases from V and 4 bases from J; junction bases left unmatched: 5. In germline, CDR1 is SGHKS, CDR2 YYEKEE (reference sequence).

This clonotype was detected a few times. The chain couples TRBV20-1 to TRBJ2-3; perhaps TRBD1 as D (7 bases). Germline CDR1 is DFQATT and CDR2 is SNEGSKA (reference sequence). The CDR3 totals 19 residues. Deletions cut 6 bases from V and 1 base from J, with 29 bases between. DNA of the CDR3: TGCAGTGCAAGCCCACACAGGGGTGTAAGGGTAGCGGGCACAGATACGCAGTATTTT. Translated, it gives CSASPHRGVRVAGTDTQYF.

The J gene is TRBJ2-7, the V gene TRBV3-1; D is unresolved. This CDR3 has 16 residues. The V gene lost 0 bases and the J gene lost 0 bases, with 12 bases spanning the gap. The V gene's germline CDR1 is LGHDT and CDR2 YNNKEL (reference sequence). The CDR3 nucleotides read TGTGCCAGCAGCCAAGAGCCGCGTTTTAGCTCCTACGAGCAGTACTTC. It is translated as CASSQEPRFSSYEQYF.